A single sample gave rise to the 25 T cell receptor beta chains below, sequenced in a study of long-term antiretroviral therapy in people with HIV. The run of the v3.0 immunoSEQ assay was at survey level. Assay used: immunoSEQ multiplex PCR; TCRdb lists only in-frame clones, some missing. Found here are 35,000 to 40,000 clones, approximately 94% of them singletons; the top ten hold 3% to 4.5%. Sequenced here: unsorted PBMCs, sampled 4.1 years after starting antiretroviral therapy. The receptors were sampled from a woman in her forties or fifties with HIV.

V usage is TRBV7-2 and J usage is TRBJ1-2, with D possibly matching TRBD1 (6 bases). CDR3 length: 13 amino acids. Germline V gene data show CDR1 as SGHTA and CDR2 as FQGNSA. V dropped 1 base and J dropped 5 bases, with 8 bases sitting between them. CDR3 DNA: TGTGCCAGCAGCTTAGGCAGGGGTTATGGCTACACCTTC. Encoded protein: CASSLGRGYGYTF.

This chain uses TRBV7-9 with TRBJ2-2; possible D gene TRBD2, 5 bases. In germline, CDR1 is SEHNR, CDR2 FQNEAQ (reference sequence). The CDR3 spans 15 residues. The V gene lost 1 base and the J gene lost 1 base, with 7 bases spanning the gap. CDR3 sequence reads: CASSLGGLNTGELFF. CDR3 nucleotide sequence: TGTGCCAGCAGCTTAGGAGGGTTGAACACCGGGGAGCTGTTTTTT.

The V call is TRBV6-1, the J call TRBJ1-5, with D maybe TRBD1 (5 bases). The CDR3 covers 19 residues. With 2 bases removed from V and 0 bases from J, the gap between germline ends came to 20 bases. Germline V gives CDR1 MNHNS, CDR2 SASEGT. Here the CDR3 reads CASSERQGGFSYSNQPQHF. CDR3 DNA sequence: TGTGCCAGCAGTGAACGGCAGGGAGGTTTTAGTTATAGCAATCAGCCCCAGCATTTT.

The chain employs TRBV19 and TRBJ1-1; 10 nucleotides match TRBD1. Germline lookup yields CDR1 LNHDA and CDR2 SQIVND (reference sequence). This CDR3 comprises 14 residues. The ends lost 5 bases at V and 11 bases at J; junction bases unmatched: 11. DNA of the CDR3: TGTGCCAGTAGTGCCCGGGACAGGGGAGTTAGGGCTTTCTTT. Translated: CASSARDRGVRAFF.

CDR3 in DNA: TGTGCCAGCGGGACAGGGCCGAACACCGGGGAGCTGTTTTTT. Translating it yields CASGTGPNTGELFF. The chain combines TRBV6-5 with TRBJ2-2; 9 bases agree with TRBD1. CDR3 length: 14 amino acids. Germline CDR1 MNHEY, CDR2 SVGAGI. With 8 bases clipped from V and 0 bases from J, the junction kept 1 base outside the gene matches.

The rearrangement links TRBV9 to TRBJ1-1; the D is unclear. The CDR3 covers 13 residues. V lost 2 bases and J lost 1, with 6 bases in between. CDR1 and CDR2 from the germline V gene are SGDLS and YYNGEE. CDR3 in amino acids: CASSVTANTEAFF. The CDR3 region has the DNA TGTGCCAGCAGCGTGACGGCGAACACTGAAGCTTTCTTT.

V gene TRBV6-4 combines with J gene TRBJ2-1; no reliable D call. Trimming stripped 0 bases from V and 10 bases from J, with 10 bases between. Germline V gives CDR1 MRHNA, CDR2 SNTAGT. This CDR3 is 13 amino acids long. Here the CDR3 reads CASSDSGVGEQFF. CDR3 DNA sequence: TGTGCCAGCAGTGACTCAGGCGTGGGCGAGCAGTTCTTC.

The V and J genes are TRBV13 and TRBJ2-5; D not resolved. The length of the CDR3 is 14 residues. Trimming cost V 0 bases and J 1 base, with 6 bases left between them. Per germline, CDR1 PRHDT and CDR2 FYEKMQ (reference sequence). The CDR3 loop reads CASSLGVIQETQYF. CDR3 DNA sequence: TGTGCCAGCAGCTTAGGCGTGATCCAAGAGACCCAGTACTTC.

V usage is TRBV6-1 and J usage is TRBJ1-3; maybe TRBD1 (5 bases). This CDR3 spans 15 amino acids. Germline CDR1 MNHNS, CDR2 SASEGT. Trimming stripped 3 bases from V and 2 bases from J, with 11 bases between. The CDR3 nucleotides are TGTGCCAGCAGTGAGGCCGGGGGTGCTGGAAACACCATATATTTT. Translated: CASSEAGGAGNTIYF.

The rearrangement uses TRBV30 and TRBJ1-1; no clear D. Trimming removed 2 bases at V and 8 bases at J, with 9 bases between. The CDR3 sequence is 11 residues long. Germline V gives CDR1 GTSNPN, CDR2 SVGIG (reference sequence). The DNA of the CDR3 is TGTGCCTGGAGTCCAACCCGAGAAGCTTTCTTT. It specifies CAWSPTREAFF.

The chain is built from TRBV7-2 and TRBJ2-1; D unresolved. V lost 1 base and J lost 4, with 8 bases in between. Germline V gene data show CDR1 as SGHTA and CDR2 as FQGNSA. The length of the CDR3 is 14 residues. CDR3 in amino acids: CASSLGTEYNEQFF. The CDR3 nucleotides are TGTGCCAGCAGCTTAGGGACCGAGTACAATGAGCAGTTCTTC.

The chain has TRBV10-2 and TRBJ2-2, with TRBD1 matching over 7 bases. The CDR3 totals 15 residues. V was pared by 6 bases and J by 6 bases, with 10 bases of the junction left unmatched. The germline V gene has CDR1 WSHSY and CDR2 SAAADI. The CDR3 sequence is CASSFQGVVPGELFF. CDR3 nucleotide sequence: TGCGCCAGCAGCTTTCAGGGGGTGGTGCCCGGGGAGCTGTTTTTT.

DNA for the CDR3: TGTGCCAGCAGTGATACCGGGGGCTATTCACCCCTCCACTTT. Its protein is CASSDTGGYSPLHF. This chain uses TRBV2 with TRBJ1-6; D might be TRBD1 (6 bases). The V end was cut by 3 bases, the J end by 8 bases, with 11 bases between. Germline CDR1 is SNHLY and CDR2 is FYNNEI. The CDR3 consists of 14 residues.

The CDR3 nucleotides are TGTGCCAGCAGGGGCAGAAGCCGAAACACTGAAGCTTTCTTT. This translates into CASRGRSRNTEAFF. The chain is built from TRBV2 and TRBJ1-1; D gene uncertain. The germline V gene has CDR1 SNHLY and CDR2 FYNNEI. V dropped 6 bases and J dropped 2 bases, with 13 bases sitting between them. This CDR3 comprises 14 residues.

The chain couples TRBV5-1 to TRBJ1-1; D ambiguous. The CDR3 is made up of 13 amino acids. Trimming removed 4 bases from V and 4 bases from J, with 11 bases in between. CDR1 is SGHRS and CDR2 is YFSETQ in the germline V gene. The CDR3 sequence is CASSILGSTEAFF. CDR3 bases: TGCGCCAGCAGCATACTCGGGAGCACTGAAGCTTTCTTT.

The V and J genes are TRBV11-2 and TRBJ1-3, with no clear D. Germline loops: CDR1 SGHAT, CDR2 FQNNGV. V was clipped by 0 bases and J by 6 bases, with 3 bases between them. The CDR3 has 12 amino acids. CDR3 nucleotide sequence: TGTGCCAGCAGCTTAGAGATAAACACCATATATTTT. As protein: CASSLEINTIYF.

The rearrangement uses TRBV19 and TRBJ2-7; D not certain. This CDR3 region has 13 residues. The germline gives CDR1 LNHDA, CDR2 SQIVND (reference sequence). Between the trimmed V and J ends, which lost 3 bases and 2 bases, there was a span of 8 bases. The chain's CDR3 is CASSISSTYEQYF. CDR3 bases: TGTGCCAGTAGTATTTCGAGTACCTACGAGCAGTACTTC.

The chain joins TRBV5-1 to TRBJ1-1; perhaps TRBD1 as D (6 bases). This CDR3 comprises 13 residues. V was pared by 6 bases and J by 2 bases, with 11 bases between. Germline-derived CDR1 and CDR2 are SGHRS and YFSETQ. Here the CDR3 DNA reads TGCGCCAGCAACAGGGAACTCAACACTGAAGCTTTCTTT. It codes for CASNRELNTEAFF.

The rearrangement uses TRBV14 and TRBJ1-2; no clear D gene. This CDR3 is 14 amino acids long. From germline, CDR1 is SGHDN and CDR2 FVKESK. The V end lost 0 bases, the J end lost 10 bases, and 15 bases lay between the germline ends. CDR3 region: CASSQDPWGSPYTF. DNA for the CDR3: TGTGCCAGCAGCCAAGATCCCTGGGGATCCCCCTACACCTTC.

The chain links TRBV9 to TRBJ2-3; no definite D call. From germline, CDR1 is SGDLS and CDR2 YYNGEE. CDR3 length: 13 residues. The germline V and J ends were trimmed by 4 bases and 1 base, with 7 bases remaining between them. In DNA form, the CDR3 reads TGTGCCAGCAGCCTCATGGGCACAGATACGCAGTATTTT. Translated: CASSLMGTDTQYF. Full variable domain (remainder filled in from reference TRBV9 and TRBJ2-3): DSGVTQTPKHLITATGQRVTLRCSPRSGDLSVYWYQQSLDQGLQFLIQYYNGEERAKGNILERFSAQQFPDLHSELNLSSLELGDSALYFCASSLMGTDTQYFGPGTRLTVL.

This rearrangement joins TRBV7-9 to TRBJ2-6; 10 nucleotides line up with TRBD1. Germline trimming cut 6 bases from V and 3 bases from J; bases unmatched to any gene: 14. The CDR3 runs 19 residues. Germline CDR1 reads SEHNR; CDR2 reads FQNEAQ (reference sequence). CDR3 sequence: CASSPRLGQGTNGANVLTF. In nucleotides, the CDR3 is TGTGCCAGCAGTCCTCGACTGGGACAGGGGACGAATGGGGCCAACGTCCTGACTTTC.

The V gene is TRBV19, the J gene TRBJ1-2; D remains unclear. The V end was cut by 6 bases, the J end by 4 bases, with 15 bases between. CDR1 LNHDA and CDR2 SQIVND come from the germline V gene (reference sequence). The CDR3 has 14 amino acids. CDR3 region: CASRPNRDSYGYTF. CDR3 nucleotide sequence: TGTGCCAGTAGACCCAATAGGGATAGCTATGGCTACACCTTC.

In this sample, this clone turned up a few times. J is TRBJ1-6 and V is TRBV2, with 7 bases lining up with TRBD1. The CDR3 has 14 residues. Germline CDR1 is SNHLY and CDR2 is FYNNEI. V was pared by 2 bases and J by 10 bases, with 5 bases of the junction left unmatched. CDR3 loop: CASSEQGGRSPLHF. Here the CDR3 DNA reads TGTGCCAGCAGTGAACAGGGGGGCAGATCACCCCTCCACTTT.

This chain joins TRBV5-5 and TRBJ2-5; tentative D call: TRBD2 (5 bases). CDR1 and CDR2 (germline): SGHKS, YYEKEE (reference sequence). The CDR3 contains 13 residues. Trimming removed 0 bases at V and 4 bases at J, with 7 bases between. CDR3 nucleotides: TGTGCCAGCAGCTTGGTGGACTTAGAGACCCAGTACTTC. This gives the protein CASSLVDLETQYF.

This chain uses TRBV30 with TRBJ2-7; maybe TRBD2 (6 bases). CDR1 is GTSNPN, CDR2 SVGIG, per germline (reference sequence). V gave up 5 bases and J gave up 5 bases, with 13 bases separating them. This CDR3 has 12 amino acids. CDR3 nucleotides: TGTGCCTGGGGTCGGGGGTTGCACGAGCAGTACTTC. Translated, it gives CAWGRGLHEQYF.